This TCR beta chain comes out of a study of shared clonotypes between healthy human individuals. Study-level results: It was observed that approximately 5% of naive CD4 clonotypes were shared across a few donors. Relative to memory subsets, naive subsets generally showed larger estimated richness. Few donors limited the genetic and exposure-history diversity represented.

With V trimmed by 5 bases and J by 0 bases, 5 bases remained unmatched. This CDR3 is 16 amino acids long. Looked up from germline, CDR1 is SGHVS and CDR2 is FNYEAQ. It was across several immunoSEQ plates that each subset's genomic DNA was evenly split. The assay was immunoSEQ multiplex PCR, and TCRdb's table has in-frame clones only and misses some. Here the sample spans hundreds of thousands of clones, around 72% being singletons. Regarding this clone: Its target is unknown.

The genes are TRBV7-6 and TRBJ2-3; 10 bases align to TRBD2. The sequence was collected from a woman aged 30 to 39 in good health. What was sequenced was memory CD4+ T cells sorted from blood. As to subset: CD45RA-negative fraction. The DNA of the CDR3 is TGTGCCAGCAGCCCCGAGACTAGCGGGAGCACAGATACGCAGTATTTT. Translation gives CASSPETSGSTDTQYF.